This passage covers 27 T cell receptor beta chains from one sample sequenced in a study of identical twins. TCRdb used MiXCR to reprocess the 5' RACE reads, holding one entry per CDR3 protein. The sample shows fewer than 650,000 distinct CDR3 sequences, about 7.1% of them seen only once. These records were also assigned to another study, of yellow fever vaccine responses in identical twins.

The sample was PBMCs. These receptors were obtained from a woman under 30 in good health.

The rearrangement links TRBV14 to TRBJ1-2, with D possibly matching TRBD1 (6 bases). Germline V gene sequence: CDR1 SGHDN, CDR2 FVKESK. The CDR3 extends over 13 amino acids. V lost 0 bases and J lost 8, with 10 bases in between. The CDR3 DNA reads TGTGCCAGCAGCCAAGACAGGGGTCTGGGCTACACCTTC. Protein sequence: CASSQDRGLGYTF.

This chain joins TRBV4-1 and TRBJ2-7; D ambiguous. In germline, CDR1 is MGHRA, CDR2 YSYEKL. The CDR3 is 16 residues long. The ends were cut back, 0 bases at V and 0 bases at J, with 12 bases in the middle. CDR3: CASSQDFLQSSYEQYF. The CDR3 DNA follows: TGCGCCAGCAGCCAAGATTTCCTCCAGAGCTCCTACGAGCAGTACTTC.

This clonotype has only a few counts. The rearrangement joins TRBV20-1 to TRBJ2-1; 10 bases are a match to TRBD2. The V gene end was trimmed by 6 bases and the J gene end by 2 bases; junction bases not matched to a gene: 4. The CDR3 runs 14 residues. Germline V gene lookup returns CDR1 DFQATT and CDR2 SNEGSKA (reference sequence). CDR3 in amino acids: CSAPSGGAYNEQFF. In DNA form, the CDR3 reads TGCAGTGCCCCGAGCGGGGGGGCCTACAATGAGCAGTTCTTC.

This clonotype was seen more than once but under ten times. J is TRBJ2-7 and V is TRBV5-6, with TRBD2 identical over 7 bases. The CDR3 length is 17 residues. From germline, CDR1 is SGHDT and CDR2 YYEEEE. V dropped 2 bases and J dropped 2; count of bases not matched to a gene: 13. The CDR3 spells CASSLSRFLGGTYEQYF. The CDR3 DNA is TGTGCCAGCAGCTTATCTCGCTTCCTGGGGGGGACCTACGAGCAGTACTTC.

The CDR3 loop reads CASSERVQSLLGPQHF. In nucleotides, the CDR3 is TGTGCCAGCAGTGAAAGGGTACAGAGCCTTTTGGGGCCCCAGCATTTT. The chain joins TRBV2 to TRBJ1-5; D uncertain. V was cut by 2 bases and J by 9 bases, with 20 bases left in between. The CDR3 totals 16 residues. CDR1 is SNHLY and CDR2 is FYNNEI in the germline V gene.

The chain uses TRBV20-1 and TRBJ2-7; 9 bases line up with TRBD2. Per the germline V gene, CDR1 is DFQATT and CDR2 is SNEGSKA (reference sequence). The CDR3 has 14 residues. The V segment lost 5 bases and the J segment 4 bases; nucleotides outside the gene matches: 9. CDR3 sequence reads: CSAPLAGRVYEQYF. The CDR3 DNA follows: TGCAGTGCTCCCCTAGCGGGAAGGGTTTACGAGCAGTACTTC.

This clonotype was seen a handful of times. This chain joins TRBV6-1 and TRBJ2-5; a weak D match, TRBD2 (7 bases). CDR3 length equals 16 residues. The germline V gene encodes CDR1 MNHNS and CDR2 SASEGT. Trimming left V 6 bases short and J 3 bases short, with 20 bases between. This chain's CDR3 is CASRTLQEGGEETQYF. For the CDR3, the DNA is TGTGCCAGCAGAACCCTACAGGAAGGGGGGGAAGAGACCCAGTACTTC.

The J gene is TRBJ1-2, the V gene TRBV7-8; 7 nucleotides line up with TRBD1. The germline gives CDR1 SGHVS, CDR2 FQNEAQ. The CDR3 is made up of 15 amino acids. V was clipped by 2 bases and J by 6 bases; unmatched bases: 9. The CDR3 nucleotides are TGTGCCAGCAGCTTAAGGCTGGGACAGATCAATGGCTACACCTTC. Its protein is CASSLRLGQINGYTF.

In this sample, this clonotype turned up many times. The chain is built from TRBV20-1 and TRBJ2-7, with TRBD2 matching 12 bases. Germline-derived CDR1 and CDR2 are DFQATT and SNEGSKA (reference sequence). The CDR3 is made up of 14 amino acids. V trimming: 5 bases; J trimming: 7 bases; junction bases outside the gene matches: 9. CDR3: CSAVGLAGLREQYF. The CDR3 coding sequence is TGCAGTGCTGTCGGACTAGCGGGATTGCGGGAGCAGTACTTC.

Many counts were recorded for this clonotype. CDR3 sequence reads: CASSPGQLNEKLFF. In DNA, the CDR3 is TGCGCCAGCAGCCCGGGACAGCTTAATGAAAAACTGTTTTTT. The V call is TRBV5-1, the J call TRBJ1-4; 7 nucleotides match TRBD1. The V gene's germline CDR1 is SGHRS and CDR2 YFSETQ. V shed 4 bases and J 4 bases; nucleotides not matched to a gene: 4. The CDR3 spans 14 residues.

In its sample, this clonotype was seen a few times. This chain joins TRBV25-1 and TRBJ2-5; unclear D gene. CDR1 and CDR2 (germline): MGHDK, SYGVNS. Trimming took off 1 base at V and 9 bases at J, with 12 bases between the two ends. This CDR3 region has 13 residues. The CDR3, as DNA: TGTGCCAGCAGTGAATCGAGAGATTTGGCCCAGTACTTC. Protein: CASSESRDLAQYF.

In this sample, this clonotype turned up many times. The gene calls are TRBV7-7 and TRBJ2-3; no definite D call. Looked up from germline, CDR1 is SSHAT and CDR2 is FNYEAQ (reference sequence). CDR3 size: 15 residues. The V gene lost 3 bases and the J gene lost 2 bases, with 12 bases spanning the gap. Here the CDR3 reads CASSLTLSFTDTQYF. DNA of the CDR3: TGTGCCAGCAGCTTGACTCTAAGCTTCACAGATACGCAGTATTTT.

This clonotype was observed a few times. The CDR3, as DNA: TGTGCCAGCAGCCAAGCAGTAAGGAGCGGGTACAATGAGCAGTTCTTC. It encodes CASSQAVRSGYNEQFF. V and J are TRBV14 and TRBJ2-1; D is possibly TRBD2 (6 bases). Germline loops: CDR1 SGHDN, CDR2 FVKESK. The CDR3 has 16 amino acids. V shed 1 base and J shed 4 bases, with 14 bases lying between them.

This clonotype was counted a few times. The V and J genes are TRBV28 and TRBJ2-7; D gene uncertain. This CDR3 comprises 12 residues. Looked up from germline, CDR1 is MDHEN and CDR2 is SYDVKM. Trimming stripped 7 bases from V and 1 base from J, with 8 bases between. The chain's CDR3 is CASKRFSYEQYF. In DNA form, the CDR3 reads TGTGCCAGCAAGAGGTTTTCCTACGAGCAGTACTTC.

This clonotype was counted only a few times. This chain joins TRBV29-1 and TRBJ1-1, with D hard to call. This CDR3 spans 10 amino acids. Germline CDR1 is SQVTM and CDR2 is ANQGSEA. The CDR3 region has the DNA TGCAGTGTCTTGGACACTGAAGCTTTCTTT. It specifies CSVLDTEAFF.

This chain connects TRBV2 to TRBJ2-2, with D possibly being TRBD1 (5 bases). Trimming left V 3 bases short and J 1 base short, with 6 bases between. Per the germline V gene, CDR1 is SNHLY and CDR2 is FYNNEI. This CDR3 contains 14 residues. CDR3 residues: CASSDQGNTGELFF. Written as DNA, the CDR3 is TGTGCCAGCAGTGACCAGGGGAACACCGGGGAGCTGTTTTTT.

There are a few counts of this clonotype. This chain connects TRBV14 to TRBJ2-1; 7 nucleotides agree with TRBD2. The CDR3 is made up of 16 amino acids. Trimming took 4 bases from V and 0 from J; bases not matched to a gene: 6. Germline V gene data show CDR1 as SGHDN and CDR2 as FVKESK. The CDR3 sequence is CASSPIAGVSYNEQFF. In nucleotides, the CDR3 is TGTGCCAGCAGCCCAATAGCGGGTGTCTCCTACAATGAGCAGTTCTTC.

The chain employs TRBV3-1 and TRBJ2-1; D is perhaps TRBD1 (6 bases). Trimming removed 1 base at V and 9 bases at J, with 13 bases between. The CDR3 sequence is 14 residues long. Germline CDR1 reads LGHDT; CDR2 reads YNNKEL (reference sequence). CDR3 protein: CASSQAQGNIEQFF. The CDR3 DNA reads TGTGCCAGCAGCCAAGCCCAGGGGAACATTGAGCAGTTCTTC.

J is TRBJ2-1 and V is TRBV7-9; D may match TRBD1 or TRBD2 (5 bases each). There are 16 residues in the CDR3. V was shortened by 1 base and J by 0 bases, with 10 bases between the two germline ends. Looked up from germline, CDR1 is SEHNR and CDR2 is FQNEAQ (reference sequence). This chain's CDR3 is CASSLGDQSSYNEQFF. The CDR3, as DNA: TGTGCCAGCAGCTTAGGGGACCAGAGCTCCTACAATGAGCAGTTCTTC.

This clonotype has a count of ten or more. The chain links TRBV5-1 to TRBJ2-2; weak D call: TRBD1 (6 bases). V was cut by 4 bases and J by 6 bases, with 10 bases left in between. CDR3 size: 13 residues. The V gene's germline CDR1 is SGHRS and CDR2 YFSETQ. CDR3 amino acids: CASSADRSGELFF. The DNA of the CDR3 is TGCGCCAGCAGCGCGGACAGATCCGGGGAGCTGTTTTTT. The variable domain in full, with the rest retrieved from reference TRBV5-1 and TRBJ2-2, is KAGVTQTPRYLIKTRGQQVTLSCSPISGHRSVSWYQQTPGQGLQFLFEYFSETQRNKGNFPGRFSGRQFSNSRSEMNVSTLELGDSALYLCASSADRSGELFFGEGSRLTVL.

In this sample, this clonotype turned up many times. Sequence at one end of the junction differs from germline and may be a read error. J is TRBJ2-1 and V is TRBV5-1; unclear D gene. This CDR3 contains 12 residues. Germline V lookup: CDR1 SGHRS, CDR2 YFSETQ. This CDR3 reads CASSLVLNEQFF. DNA of the CDR3: TGTGCCAGCAGCCTGGTCCTTAATGAGCAGTTCTTC.

The chain has TRBV7-9 and TRBJ2-3; D is undetermined. The CDR3 is made up of 14 amino acids. Germline V gene lookup returns CDR1 SEHNR and CDR2 FQNEAQ (reference sequence). The V end lost 3 bases, the J end lost 6 bases, and 13 bases lay between the germline ends. The CDR3 sequence: CASSFIGSVDTQYF. The CDR3, as DNA: TGTGCCAGCAGCTTTATCGGGTCCGTCGATACGCAGTATTTT.

This chain joins TRBV5-1 and TRBJ2-5, with a possible D match to TRBD2 (7 bases). The CDR3 covers 16 residues. V was clipped by 4 bases and J by 0 bases, with 16 bases between them. Germline CDR1 is SGHRS and CDR2 is YFSETQ. CDR3 DNA sequence: TGCGCCAGCAGCCCAAGCGGGACACAGTACCAAGAGACCCAGTACTTC. Residues: CASSPSGTQYQETQYF.

The table lists this clonotype with a few counts. The chain joins TRBV29-1 to TRBJ1-1; no definite D call. The CDR3 is 11 amino acids. Germline CDR1 is SQVTM and CDR2 is ANQGSEA. V dropped 4 bases and J dropped 4 bases, with 7 bases sitting between them. CDR3 sequence reads: CSVVWGTEAFF. CDR3 coding DNA: TGCAGCGTTGTATGGGGCACTGAAGCTTTCTTT.

This clonotype has only a few counts. V and J are TRBV5-5 and TRBJ1-5; 8 positions match TRBD1. Trimming cost V 4 bases and J 4 bases; bases outside gene matches: 10. The CDR3 has 16 residues. CDR1 is SGHKS and CDR2 is YYEKEE in the germline V gene (reference sequence). The CDR3 coding sequence is TGTGCCAGCAGCCTCTATATGACAGGGGTAAATCAGCCCCAGCATTTT. Translation: CASSLYMTGVNQPQHF. Full variable domain (rest looked up from reference TRBV5-5 and TRBJ1-5): DAGVTQSPTHLIKTRGQQVTLRCSPISGHKSVSWYQQVLGQGPQFIFQYYEKEERGRGNFPDRFSARQFPNYSSELNVNALLLGDSALYLCASSLYMTGVNQPQHFGDGTRLSIL.

This clonotype was counted between two and nine times. Here the CDR3 DNA reads TGCGCCAGCAGCTTCGACAGACCTGCAGATACGCAGTATTTT. It encodes CASSFDRPADTQYF. The chain couples TRBV5-1 to TRBJ2-3, with a tentative D call TRBD1 (5 bases). Germline CDR1 reads SGHRS; CDR2 reads YFSETQ. CDR3 length equals 14 residues. The germline V and J ends were trimmed by 2 bases and 4 bases, with 11 bases remaining between them.

The CDR3: CASSWGAQQETQYF. For the CDR3, the DNA is TGTGCCAGCAGCTGGGGTGCGCAGCAAGAGACCCAGTACTTC. The gene calls are TRBV5-6 and TRBJ2-5; D not certain. This CDR3 spans 14 amino acids. Deletions cut 3 bases from V and 2 bases from J, with 11 bases between. The germline V gene has CDR1 SGHDT and CDR2 YYEEEE.